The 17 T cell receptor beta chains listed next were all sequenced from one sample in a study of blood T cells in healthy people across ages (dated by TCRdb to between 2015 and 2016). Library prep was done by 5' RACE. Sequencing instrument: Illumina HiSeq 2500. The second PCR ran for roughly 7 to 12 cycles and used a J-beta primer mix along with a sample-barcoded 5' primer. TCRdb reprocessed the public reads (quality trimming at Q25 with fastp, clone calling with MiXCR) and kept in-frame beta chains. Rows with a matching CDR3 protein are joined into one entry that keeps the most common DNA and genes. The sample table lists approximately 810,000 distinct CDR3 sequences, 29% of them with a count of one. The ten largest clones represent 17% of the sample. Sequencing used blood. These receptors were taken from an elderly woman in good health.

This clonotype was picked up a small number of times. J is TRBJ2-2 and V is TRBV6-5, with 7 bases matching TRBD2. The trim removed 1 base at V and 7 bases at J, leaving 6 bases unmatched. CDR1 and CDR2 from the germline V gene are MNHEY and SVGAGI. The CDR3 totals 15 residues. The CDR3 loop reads CASSYFSGGGGELFF. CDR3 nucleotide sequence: TGTGCCAGCAGTTACTTTAGCGGCGGGGGCGGGGAGCTGTTTTTT.

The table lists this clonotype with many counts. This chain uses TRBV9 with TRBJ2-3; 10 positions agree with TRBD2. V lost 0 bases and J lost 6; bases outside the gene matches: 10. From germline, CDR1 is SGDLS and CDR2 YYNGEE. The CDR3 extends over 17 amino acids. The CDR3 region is CASSVARLAGVTDTQYF. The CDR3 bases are TGTGCCAGCAGCGTAGCTCGGCTAGCGGGGGTTACTGATACGCAGTATTTT.

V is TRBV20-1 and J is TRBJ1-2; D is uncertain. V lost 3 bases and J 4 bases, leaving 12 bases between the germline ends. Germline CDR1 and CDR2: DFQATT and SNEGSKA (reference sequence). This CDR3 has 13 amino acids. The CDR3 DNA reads TGCAGTGCTAGCCCCTCGCTGAGCTATGGCTACACCTTC. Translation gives CSASPSLSYGYTF.

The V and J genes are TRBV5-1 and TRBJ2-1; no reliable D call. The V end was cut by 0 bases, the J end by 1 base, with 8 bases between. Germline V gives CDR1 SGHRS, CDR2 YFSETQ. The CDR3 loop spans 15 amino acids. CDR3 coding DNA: TGCGCCAGCAGCTTGGGACCGCCATCCTACAATGAGCAGTTCTTC. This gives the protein CASSLGPPSYNEQFF. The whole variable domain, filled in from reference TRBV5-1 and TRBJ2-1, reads KAGVTQTPRYLIKTRGQQVTLSCSPISGHRSVSWYQQTPGQGLQFLFEYFSETQRNKGNFPGRFSGRQFSNSRSEMNVSTLELGDSALYLCASSLGPPSYNEQFFGPGTRLTVL.

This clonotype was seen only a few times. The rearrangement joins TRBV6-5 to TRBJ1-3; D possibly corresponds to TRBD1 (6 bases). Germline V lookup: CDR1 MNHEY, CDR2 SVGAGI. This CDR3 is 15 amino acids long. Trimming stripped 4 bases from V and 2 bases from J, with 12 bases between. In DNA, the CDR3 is TGTGCCAGCAGTTCCCTTCACAGGGCTGGAAACACCATATATTTT. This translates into CASSSLHRAGNTIYF.

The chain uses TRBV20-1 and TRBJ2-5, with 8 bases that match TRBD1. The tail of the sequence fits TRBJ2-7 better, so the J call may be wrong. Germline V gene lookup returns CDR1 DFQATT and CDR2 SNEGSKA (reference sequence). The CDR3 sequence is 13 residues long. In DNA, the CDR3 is TGCAGTGCTAGAAACAGGGGGGTCTACGAGCAGTACTTC. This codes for CSARNRGVYEQYF.

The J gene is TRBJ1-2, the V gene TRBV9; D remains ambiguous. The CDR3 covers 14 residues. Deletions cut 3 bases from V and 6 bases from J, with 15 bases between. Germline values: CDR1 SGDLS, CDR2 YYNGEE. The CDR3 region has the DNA TGTGCCAGCAGCGCCGGGTGGAGAGAGGATGGCTACACCTTC. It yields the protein CASSAGWREDGYTF.

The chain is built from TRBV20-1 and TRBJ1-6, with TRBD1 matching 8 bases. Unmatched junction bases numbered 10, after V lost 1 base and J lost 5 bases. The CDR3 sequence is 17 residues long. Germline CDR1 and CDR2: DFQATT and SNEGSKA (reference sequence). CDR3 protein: CSARGGPGGENNSPLHF. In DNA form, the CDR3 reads TGCAGTGCTAGAGGGGGGCCAGGGGGCGAAAATAATTCACCCCTCCACTTT.

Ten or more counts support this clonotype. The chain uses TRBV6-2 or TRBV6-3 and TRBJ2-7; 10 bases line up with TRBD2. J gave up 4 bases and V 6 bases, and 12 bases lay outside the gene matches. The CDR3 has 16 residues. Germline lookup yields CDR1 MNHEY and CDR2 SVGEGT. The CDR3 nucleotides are TGTGCCAGCAGCCAGCGGGGGGGCCGAAATGTTTACGAGCAGTACTTC. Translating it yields CASSQRGGRNVYEQYF.

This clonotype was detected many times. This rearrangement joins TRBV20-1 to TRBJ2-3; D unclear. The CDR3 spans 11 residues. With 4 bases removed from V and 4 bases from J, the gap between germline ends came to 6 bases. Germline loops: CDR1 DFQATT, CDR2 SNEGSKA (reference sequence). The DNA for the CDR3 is TGCAGTGCTACAAGAGCAGATACGCAGTATTTT. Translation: CSATRADTQYF.

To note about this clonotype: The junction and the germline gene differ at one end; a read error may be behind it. The CDR3 region is CASSFDRAYGQYF. The CDR3 DNA sequence: TGTGCCAGCAGCTTCGACAGGGCCTACGGGCAGTACTTC. The V and J genes are TRBV7-2 and TRBJ2-7; TRBD1 aligns across 7 bases. The CDR3 has 13 amino acids. The germline gives CDR1 SGHTA, CDR2 FQGNSA. The full variable domain, its missing parts supplied by reference TRBV7-2 and TRBJ2-7, is GAGVSQSPSNKVTEKGKDVELRCDPISGHTALYWYRQSLGQGLEFLIYFQGNSAPDKSGLPSDRFSAERTGGSVSTLTIQRTQQEDSAVYLCASSFDRAYGQYFGPGTRLTVT.

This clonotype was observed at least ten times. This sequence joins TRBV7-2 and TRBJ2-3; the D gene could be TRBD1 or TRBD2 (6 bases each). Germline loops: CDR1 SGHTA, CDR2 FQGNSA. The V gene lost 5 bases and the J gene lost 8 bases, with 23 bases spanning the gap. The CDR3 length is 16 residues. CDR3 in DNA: TGTGCCAGCAGCCCAGGGGCCATCACGGCGCGGGGTACGCAGTATTTT. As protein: CASSPGAITARGTQYF.

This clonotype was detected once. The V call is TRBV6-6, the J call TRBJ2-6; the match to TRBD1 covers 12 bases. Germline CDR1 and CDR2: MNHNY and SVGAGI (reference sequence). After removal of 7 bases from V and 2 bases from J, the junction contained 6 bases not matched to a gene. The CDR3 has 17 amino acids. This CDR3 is CASMGRDRGPGANVLTF. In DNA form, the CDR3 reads TGTGCCAGCATGGGCCGGGACAGGGGGCCTGGGGCCAACGTCCTGACTTTC.

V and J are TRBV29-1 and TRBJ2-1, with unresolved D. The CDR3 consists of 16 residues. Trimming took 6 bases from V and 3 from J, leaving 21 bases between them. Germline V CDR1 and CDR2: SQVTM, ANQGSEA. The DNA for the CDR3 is TGCAGCGTGGGCCCAAACACTGGACCTTTCTACAATGAGCAGTTCTTC. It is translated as CSVGPNTGPFYNEQFF.

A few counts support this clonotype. CDR3 DNA sequence: TGTGCCAGCAGTTACCCCGGCATCCGAGGGACAGGGACTGGCTACACCTTC. Translated: CASSYPGIRGTGTGYTF. V and J are TRBV6-7 and TRBJ1-2, with 9 bases aligning to TRBD1. TRBV6-7 has ORF status, its function being uncertain. V dropped 2 bases and J dropped 7; count of bases not matched to a gene: 14. This CDR3 contains 17 residues.

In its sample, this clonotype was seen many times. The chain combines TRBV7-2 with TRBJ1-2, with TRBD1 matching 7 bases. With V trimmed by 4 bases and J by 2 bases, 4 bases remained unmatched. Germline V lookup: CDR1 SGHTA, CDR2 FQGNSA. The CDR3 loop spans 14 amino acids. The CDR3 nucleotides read TGTGCCAGCAGCTCCGGAGGGGGCAACTATGGCTACACCTTC. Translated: CASSSGGGNYGYTF.

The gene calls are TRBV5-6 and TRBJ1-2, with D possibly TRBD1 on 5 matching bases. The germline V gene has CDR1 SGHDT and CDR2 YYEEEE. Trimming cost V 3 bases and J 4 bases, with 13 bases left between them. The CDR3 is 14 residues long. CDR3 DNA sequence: TGTGCCAGCAGCTGGTCCCGGGGGTTCTATGGCTACACCTTC. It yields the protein CASSWSRGFYGYTF.